A single sample gave rise to the 19 T cell receptor beta chains below, sequenced in a study of blood T cell repertoires in COVID-19. The protocol was immunoSEQ multiplex PCR, while the TCRdb copy is restricted to in-frame clones and leaves out a portion. Of approximately 300,000 clones listed, roughly 90% were seen once; the top ten hold roughly 4%. Sequencing used peripheral blood. The receptors originated from a woman in her forties or fifties with active or convalescent COVID-19.

This clone was seen only once. The chain links TRBV5-1 to TRBJ2-3; the match to TRBD2 covers 9 bases. The CDR3 is made up of 15 amino acids. From germline, CDR1 is SGHRS and CDR2 YFSETQ. V dropped 0 bases and J dropped 5; count of bases not matched to a gene: 4. CDR3 loop: CASSLAERGVDTQYF. CDR3 sequence (DNA): TGCGCCAGCAGCTTGGCCGAGCGGGGGGTAGATACGCAGTATTTT.

The J gene is TRBJ1-1, the V gene TRBV27, with 7 bases matching TRBD1. V shed 2 bases and J 0 bases; nucleotides not matched to a gene: 6. Germline loops: CDR1 MNHEY, CDR2 SMNVEV (reference sequence). The CDR3 has 16 residues. The CDR3, as DNA: TGTGCCAGCAGTTTAAGGGGACAGACCCTGAACACTGAAGCTTTCTTT. Its translation is CASSLRGQTLNTEAFF.

V and J are TRBV5-1 and TRBJ1-2; D might be TRBD1 (5 bases). The CDR3 contains 15 residues. V lost 0 bases and J 2 bases, leaving 11 bases between the germline ends. Per germline, CDR1 SGHRS and CDR2 YFSETQ. The CDR3 sequence is CASSLEGLLNYGYTF. CDR3 DNA: TGCGCCAGCAGCTTGGAGGGACTCCTCAACTATGGCTACACCTTC.

This sequence joins TRBV6-2 or TRBV6-3 and TRBJ1-2; D not certain. Germline V gene sequence: CDR1 MNHEY, CDR2 SVGEGT. V lost 0 bases and J 5 bases, leaving 4 bases between the germline ends. The CDR3 spans 12 residues. The CDR3 sequence is CASSYSLYGYTF. In DNA form, the CDR3 reads TGTGCCAGCAGTTACTCCTTGTATGGCTACACCTTC.

The V gene is TRBV14, the J gene TRBJ2-5; D is possibly TRBD1 (5 bases). Germline CDR1 is SGHDN and CDR2 is FVKESK. Deletions cut 4 bases from V and 1 base from J, with 7 bases between. The CDR3 runs 13 residues. This chain's CDR3 is CASSRQLQETQYF. The CDR3 DNA sequence: TGTGCCAGCAGCCGACAGCTCCAAGAGACCCAGTACTTC. The complete variable domain, with remaining parts taken from reference TRBV14 and TRBJ2-5, reads EAGVTQFPSHSVIEKGQTVTLRCDPISGHDNLYWYRRVMGKEIKFLLHFVKESKQDESGMPNNRFLAERTGGTYSTLKVQPAELEDSGVYFCASSRQLQETQYFGPGTRLLVL.

The chain carries TRBV25-1 and TRBJ2-3; D is possibly TRBD1 (6 bases). The CDR3 covers 16 residues. The V end lost 5 bases, the J end lost 0 bases, and 15 bases lay between the germline ends. CDR1 is MGHDK, CDR2 SYGVNS, per germline. CDR3 region: CASSSLLDRSTDTQYF. CDR3 bases: TGTGCCAGCAGTTCCCTTCTGGACAGAAGCACAGATACGCAGTATTTT. Complete variable domain (other parts from reference TRBV25-1 and TRBJ2-3): EADIYQTPRYLVIGTGKKITLECSQTMGHDKMYWYQQDPGMELHLIHYSYGVNSTEKGDLSSESTVSRIRTEHFPLTLESARPSHTSQYLCASSSLLDRSTDTQYFGPGTRLTVL.

This clone showed up just a few times. The chain recombines TRBV5-5 with TRBJ1-6; a weak D match, TRBD1 (6 bases). Trimming took off 3 bases at V and 0 bases at J, with 13 bases between the two ends. The CDR3 contains 17 residues. In germline, CDR1 is SGHKS, CDR2 YYEKEE (reference sequence). For the CDR3, the DNA is TGTGCCAGCAGCTGGCTAACAGGGAGCTCCTATAATTCACCCCTCCACTTT. Protein: CASSWLTGSSYNSPLHF.

J is TRBJ1-2 and V is TRBV6-6, with 7 bases that match TRBD1. After removal of 7 bases from V and 8 bases from J, the junction contained 7 bases not matched to a gene. This CDR3 has 12 residues. The germline CDR1 and CDR2 sequences are MNHNY and SVGAGI (reference sequence). Here the CDR3 reads CASTPTGRGYTF. CDR3 DNA: TGTGCCAGCACCCCGACAGGGAGGGGCTACACCTTC.

This clone was counted once. J is TRBJ2-2 and V is TRBV28; a possible D gene is TRBD2 (6 bases). Deletions cut 6 bases from V and 9 bases from J, with 23 bases between. The CDR3 consists of 16 residues. Germline V CDR1 and CDR2: MDHEN, SYDVKM. The CDR3 coding sequence is TGTGCCAGCAGCTCCAATGGTGGGAGGCATCCCTGGGAGCTGTTTTTT. Its protein is CASSSNGGRHPWELFF.

The V call is TRBV3-1 (or the pseudogene TRBV3-2), the J call TRBJ2-7, with TRBD1 as a possible D gene (6 bases). The CDR3 length is 16 residues. CDR1 is LGHDT, CDR2 YNNKEL, per germline (reference sequence). Trimming cost V 2 bases and J 7 bases, with 21 bases left between them. CDR3 in amino acids: CASSQSQQGRAREQYF. CDR3 DNA sequence: TGTGCCAGCAGCCAATCCCAACAGGGTCGTGCGAGGGAGCAGTACTTC.

This clone was recorded only once. The V gene is TRBV7-2, the J gene TRBJ1-6; D is perhaps TRBD1 (6 bases). Per germline, CDR1 SGHTA and CDR2 FQGNSA. The germline V and J ends were trimmed by 4 bases and 5 bases, with 12 bases remaining between them. This CDR3 comprises 15 residues. CDR3: CASSSRGGNNSPLHF. The CDR3 nucleotides are TGTGCCAGCAGCTCCCGAGGGGGAAATAATTCACCCCTCCACTTT.

The chain combines TRBV18 with TRBJ2-3, with D possibly being TRBD2 (5 bases). V was trimmed by 1 base and J by 0 bases, leaving 8 bases between them. The CDR3 runs 15 residues. Germline V gives CDR1 KGHSH, CDR2 LQKENI. The chain's CDR3 is CASSPRESSTDTQYF. The CDR3 DNA reads TGTGCCAGCTCACCACGGGAGTCTAGCACAGATACGCAGTATTTT.

This clone has just a few counts. The chain joins TRBV4-1 to TRBJ1-1; D not certain. CDR1 MGHRA and CDR2 YSYEKL come from the germline V gene. The CDR3 totals 14 residues. Trimming removed 3 bases at V and 8 bases at J, with 16 bases between. This CDR3 reads CASSHHADILEAFF. Written as DNA, the CDR3 is TGCGCCAGCAGCCATCACGCAGACATCCTAGAAGCTTTCTTT.

J is TRBJ1-4 and V is TRBV18; 10 bases agree with TRBD1. J gave up 4 bases and V 6 bases, and 2 bases lay outside the gene matches. This CDR3 is 14 amino acids long. Germline-derived CDR1 and CDR2 are KGHSH and LQKENI. CDR3 loop: CASSGTGVNEKLFF. CDR3 nucleotides: TGTGCCAGCTCGGGGACAGGGGTTAATGAAAAACTGTTTTTT.

The chain joins TRBV4-3 to TRBJ1-5; the D gene is possibly TRBD1 (6 bases). This CDR3 has 15 residues. Germline CDR1 is LGHNA and CDR2 is YSLEER. With 1 base removed from V and 7 bases from J, the gap between germline ends came to 14 bases. CDR3 region: CASSQGDRGGQPQHF. CDR3 DNA: TGCGCCAGCAGCCAAGGGGATCGGGGGGGCCAGCCCCAGCATTTT.

The chain has TRBV6-2 or TRBV6-3 and TRBJ2-7, with D maybe TRBD1 (5 bases). Germline CDR1 MNHEY, CDR2 SVGEGT. V lost 2 bases, J lost 0 bases, and 14 bases lay in between. The CDR3 runs 16 residues. CDR3 loop: CASSYPSLGHSYEQYF. CDR3 in DNA: TGTGCCAGCAGTTACCCATCGCTGGGGCACTCCTACGAGCAGTACTTC.

The V gene is TRBV7-8, the J gene TRBJ2-7; TRBD2 agrees at 11 bases. The CDR3 contains 16 residues. V trimming: 5 bases; J trimming: 2 bases; junction bases outside the gene matches: 8. The germline V gene encodes CDR1 SGHVS and CDR2 FQNEAQ. The CDR3 coding sequence is TGTGCCAGCAGCCTCCCCCTAGCGGGAGGTCCCTACGAGCAGTACTTC. Translating it yields CASSLPLAGGPYEQYF. Using reference TRBV7-8 and TRBJ2-7 for the parts outside the CDR3, the full variable domain is GAGVSQSPRYKVAKRGQDVALRCDPISGHVSLFWYQQALGQGPEFLTYFQNEAQLDKSGLPSDRFFAERPEGSVSTLKIQRTQQEDSAVYLCASSLPLAGGPYEQYFGPGTRLTVT.

V gene TRBV28 combines with J gene TRBJ1-6, with D perhaps TRBD1 (6 bases). The CDR3 length is 14 residues. Looked up from germline, CDR1 is MDHEN and CDR2 is SYDVKM. V lost 6 bases, J lost 4 bases, and 10 bases lay in between. CDR3 sequence (DNA): TGTGCCAGCAGATCTGGACAGTATAATTCACCCCTCCACTTT. It specifies CASRSGQYNSPLHF.

V and J are TRBV7-3 and TRBJ2-6, with D possibly being TRBD1 (6 bases). Trimming cost V 3 bases and J 1 base, with 7 bases left between them. The length of the CDR3 is 15 residues. Germline V gene data show CDR1 as SGHTA and CDR2 as FQGTGA. The CDR3 nucleotides are TGTGCCAGCAGCTTGGGACAATCTGGGGCCAACGTCCTGACTTTC. Translated, it gives CASSLGQSGANVLTF. The complete variable domain, with remaining parts taken from reference TRBV7-3 and TRBJ2-6, reads GAGVSQTPSNKVTEKGKYVELRCDPISGHTALYWYRQSLGQGPEFLIYFQGTGAADDSGLPNDRFFAVRPEGSVSTLKIQRTERGDSAVYLCASSLGQSGANVLTFGAGSRLTVL.